The 23 T cell receptor beta chains listed next were all sequenced from one sample in a study of identifying expanded T cells in peripheral blood. Assay used: immunoSEQ multiplex PCR; TCRdb lists only in-frame clones, some missing. This table has around 100,000 clones, roughly 90% appearing once. Specimen: blood. Every receptor here comes from a person between 18 and 75 years old in good health.

V is TRBV9 and J is TRBJ2-7; D uncertain. V was shortened by 0 bases and J by 3 bases, with 10 bases between the two germline ends. Germline CDR1 and CDR2: SGDLS and YYNGEE. The CDR3 is 14 residues long. In nucleotides, the CDR3 is TGTGCCAGCAGCGTAGCTAGTATGAGCTACGAGCAGTACTTC. This translates into CASSVASMSYEQYF.

The J gene is TRBJ1-1, the V gene TRBV27; D might be TRBD1 (6 bases). In germline, CDR1 is MNHEY, CDR2 SMNVEV (reference sequence). The CDR3 is 11 residues long. V dropped 3 bases and J dropped 11 bases, with 10 bases sitting between them. This CDR3 reads CASSFRDKAFF. The CDR3 nucleotides are TGTGCCAGCAGTTTCAGGGACAAGGCTTTCTTT.

This clone was counted only a few times. The chain recombines TRBV7-2 with TRBJ1-1; D perhaps matches TRBD1 (5 bases). CDR1 is SGHTA, CDR2 FQGNSA, per germline. The CDR3 sequence is 14 residues long. V gave up 3 bases and J gave up 4 bases, with 12 bases separating them. The CDR3 protein is CASSFTDGATEAFF. The CDR3 nucleotides are TGTGCCAGCAGCTTTACGGACGGGGCCACTGAAGCTTTCTTT.

V usage is TRBV18 and J usage is TRBJ2-1; no clear D. The CDR3 loop spans 16 amino acids. V was cut by 5 bases and J by 7 bases, with 21 bases left in between. Germline CDR1 is KGHSH and CDR2 is LQKENI. The CDR3 here is CASSSLMASSSNEQFF. In DNA form, the CDR3 reads TGTGCCAGCTCATCCCTCATGGCTTCGAGTTCTAATGAGCAGTTCTTC.

The rearrangement uses TRBV4-3 and TRBJ2-7, with 9 bases fitting TRBD1. V gave up 0 bases and J gave up 2 bases; unmatched junction bases: 8. The CDR3 is 17 amino acids. CDR1 is LGHNA, CDR2 YSLEER, per germline. CDR3 nucleotide sequence: TGCGCCAGCAGCCAAGATGGGACAGGGTTGGGAGCCTACGAGCAGTACTTC. This gives the protein CASSQDGTGLGAYEQYF.

The CDR3 loop reads CASSLGGDTQYF. The CDR3 DNA reads as TGTGCCAGCAGCTTAGGAGGAGATACGCAGTATTTT. The gene calls are TRBV13 and TRBJ2-3, with unresolved D. Trimming removed 0 bases from V and 5 bases from J, with 3 bases in between. Germline V gene sequence: CDR1 PRHDT, CDR2 FYEKMQ (reference sequence). The CDR3 sequence is 12 residues long.

The chain employs TRBV7-2 and TRBJ1-2, with 7 bases identical to TRBD1. Germline-derived CDR1 and CDR2 are SGHTA and FQGNSA. The CDR3 contains 14 residues. V lost 5 bases to trimming and J lost 4 bases; unmatched junction nucleotides: 7. The CDR3 is CASSPQQGLYGYTF. The CDR3 DNA reads as TGTGCCAGCAGCCCACAACAGGGGCTCTATGGCTACACCTTC.

J is TRBJ2-3 and V is TRBV27; D uncertain. Trimming left V 3 bases short and J 4 bases short, with 8 bases between. Per germline, CDR1 MNHEY and CDR2 SMNVEV (reference sequence). The CDR3 length is 13 residues. Here the CDR3 DNA reads TGTGCCAGCAGTTTCCGATCGGCAGATACGCAGTATTTT. Its translation: CASSFRSADTQYF.

The chain recombines TRBV4-1 with TRBJ2-1; D unclear. The V end lost 6 bases, the J end lost 4 bases, and 4 bases lay between the germline ends. Germline V gene lookup returns CDR1 MGHRA and CDR2 YSYEKL. There are 11 residues in the CDR3. CDR3 nucleotides: TGCGCCAGCAGGGAATACAATGAGCAGTTCTTC. This sequence encodes CASREYNEQFF.

This rearrangement joins TRBV18 to TRBJ2-7; D gene ambiguous. The V gene's germline CDR1 is KGHSH and CDR2 LQKENI. V lost 0 bases and J 2 bases, leaving 5 bases between the germline ends. The CDR3 length is 13 residues. CDR3 sequence: CASSPPPAYEQYF. The CDR3 DNA reads TGTGCCAGCTCACCACCGCCAGCCTACGAGCAGTACTTC.

This clone appeared a few times. CDR3 in amino acids: CASSFGNAGETQYF. CDR3 DNA: TGTGCCAGCAGCTTCGGTAACGCGGGAGAGACCCAGTACTTC. J is TRBJ2-5 and V is TRBV7-9, with D perhaps TRBD2 (5 bases). This CDR3 contains 14 residues. Germline V lookup: CDR1 SEHNR, CDR2 FQNEAQ (reference sequence). V shed 3 bases and J shed 4 bases, with 12 bases lying between them.

V and J are TRBV7-2 and TRBJ1-6; D might be TRBD1 (5 bases). The V end was cut by 1 base, the J end by 7 bases, with 11 bases between. The CDR3 totals 15 residues. Looked up from germline, CDR1 is SGHTA and CDR2 is FQGNSA. CDR3 nucleotides: TGTGCCAGCAGCTTAGGAGGGGATGGGAATTCACCCCTCCACTTT. It translates to CASSLGGDGNSPLHF.

The CDR3: CASSSDPGLAGGTDTQYF. The CDR3 region has the DNA TGTGCCAGCAGCTCGGATCCGGGACTAGCGGGGGGGACGGATACGCAGTATTTT. The V call is TRBV7-9, the J call TRBJ2-3; TRBD2 matches at 16 bases. Germline V gives CDR1 SEHNR, CDR2 FQNEAQ (reference sequence). Trimming cost V 4 bases and J 6 bases; bases outside gene matches: 10. The CDR3 has 18 amino acids.

The chain combines TRBV28 with TRBJ1-5, with TRBD1 matching over 9 bases. J was trimmed by 6 bases and V by 6 bases; bases with no gene match: 3. Germline-derived CDR1 and CDR2 are MDHEN and SYDVKM. The CDR3 runs to 13 residues. CDR3 nucleotides: TGTGCCAGCAGCGACAGGGGGTCTCAGCCCCAGCATTTT. Residues: CASSDRGSQPQHF.

Only a few counts were recorded for this clone. The chain combines TRBV5-1 with TRBJ1-2; possibly TRBD1 for D (5 bases). Germline CDR1 SGHRS, CDR2 YFSETQ. The CDR3 length is 14 residues. V shed 6 bases and J shed 2 bases, with 14 bases lying between them. CDR3 nucleotide sequence: TGCGCCAGCACGGAGCAGGGTTGGAACTATGGCTACACCTTC. Amino acids: CASTEQGWNYGYTF.

This sequence joins TRBV6-5 and TRBJ1-6; possibly TRBD1 for D (5 bases). Trimming cost V 7 bases and J 9 bases, with 19 bases left between them. The CDR3 loop spans 15 amino acids. The germline V gene has CDR1 MNHEY and CDR2 SVGAGI. This CDR3 reads CASIIIRGRCSPLHF. CDR3 DNA sequence: TGTGCCAGCATCATAATTCGGGGCCGGTGTTCACCCCTCCACTTT.

V gene TRBV25-1 combines with J gene TRBJ1-4; 7 bases align to TRBD1. The CDR3 sequence is 14 residues long. Germline CDR1 and CDR2: MGHDK and SYGVNS. V was pared by 4 bases and J by 3 bases, with 2 bases of the junction left unmatched. The CDR3 sequence: CASSVGGPNEKLFF. CDR3 sequence (DNA): TGTGCCAGCAGTGTAGGGGGCCCTAATGAAAAACTGTTTTTT.

V usage is TRBV27 and J usage is TRBJ2-3; 9 bases fit TRBD1. The V segment lost 3 bases and the J segment 0 bases; nucleotides outside the gene matches: 1. Germline CDR1 MNHEY, CDR2 SMNVEV (reference sequence). The CDR3 has 15 amino acids. The DNA for the CDR3 is TGTGCCAGCAGTTTCACAGGGGGCAGCACAGATACGCAGTATTTT. Amino acids: CASSFTGGSTDTQYF.

This chain links TRBV19 with TRBJ1-5, with a possible D match to TRBD1 (5 bases). The CDR3 runs to 16 residues. Germline assignment: CDR1 LNHDA and CDR2 SQIVND (reference sequence). The ends were cut back, 4 bases at V and 2 bases at J, with 15 bases in the middle. The CDR3 is CASSRARAEGNQPQHF. As DNA, the CDR3 is TGTGCCAGTAGTAGAGCCAGGGCGGAAGGCAATCAGCCCCAGCATTTT. Combining the CDR3 with reference TRBV19 and TRBJ1-5 gives the whole variable domain DGGITQSPKYLFRKEGQNVTLSCEQNLNHDAMYWYRQDPGQGLRLIYYSQIVNDFQKGDIAEGYSVSREKKESFPLTVTSAQKNPTAFYLCASSRARAEGNQPQHFGDGTRLSIL.

The chain joins TRBV18 to TRBJ1-4; possibly TRBD1 for D (6 bases). With 1 base removed from V and 5 bases from J, the gap between germline ends came to 11 bases. CDR1 is KGHSH and CDR2 is LQKENI in the germline V gene. The CDR3 runs to 15 residues. The CDR3 coding sequence is TGTGCCAGCTCACCACTCCGGGGGGCGAATGAAAAACTGTTTTTT. Amino acids: CASSPLRGANEKLFF.

The chain uses TRBV4-1 and TRBJ2-7, with D maybe TRBD1 (6 bases). The CDR3 sequence is 15 residues long. CDR1 and CDR2 (germline): MGHRA, YSYEKL. V lost 1 base and J lost 1, with 11 bases in between. CDR3 DNA sequence: TGCGCCAGCAGCCAAGTGATCGGGACATCCTACGAGCAGTACTTC. Protein sequence: CASSQVIGTSYEQYF.

The chain employs TRBV7-2 and TRBJ1-1, with D possibly TRBD1 on 6 matching bases. Trimming cost V 4 bases and J 0 bases, with 12 bases left between them. CDR1 and CDR2 from the germline V gene are SGHTA and FQGNSA. The CDR3 runs to 15 residues. CDR3 coding DNA: TGTGCCAGCAGCTCTGGACAGTTGATGAACACTGAAGCTTTCTTT. This sequence encodes CASSSGQLMNTEAFF.

A remark on this clone: Other DNA sequences in this specimen translate into the identical CDR3. The CDR3 DNA reads TGTGCCAGCAGCTTGGGGGCTGGCTACACCTTC. Its translation is CASSLGAGYTF. J is TRBJ1-2 and V is TRBV5-4; D is undetermined. This CDR3 has 11 amino acids. Germline V gene sequence: CDR1 SGHNT, CDR2 YYREEE (reference sequence). Trimming cost V 0 bases and J 7 bases, with 4 bases left between them. The entire variable domain, with the rest obtained from reference TRBV5-4 and TRBJ1-2, is as follows: ETGVTQSPTHLIKTRGQQVTLRCSSQSGHNTVSWYQQALGQGPQFIFQYYREEENGRGNFPPRFSGLQFPNYSSELNVNALELDDSALYLCASSLGAGYTFGSGTRLTVV.